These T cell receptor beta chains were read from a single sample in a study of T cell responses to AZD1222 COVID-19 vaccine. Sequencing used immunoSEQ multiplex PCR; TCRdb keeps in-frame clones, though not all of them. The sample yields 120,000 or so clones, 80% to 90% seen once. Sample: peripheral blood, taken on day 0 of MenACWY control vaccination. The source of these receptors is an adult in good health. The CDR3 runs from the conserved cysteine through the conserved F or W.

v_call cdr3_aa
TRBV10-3 CAISEPTRIDEQFF
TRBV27 CATKQGSGGNTIYF
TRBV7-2 CASSLGQQDTIYF
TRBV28 CASRSARTEAFF
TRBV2 CASILLGRGDTQYF
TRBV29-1 CSVEVGMNTEAFF
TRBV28 CASRRQALLGEQYF
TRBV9 CASSVIGGTSGHNEQFF
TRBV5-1 CASRVPFSGDRAQAFF
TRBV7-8 CASSPETGPYEQYF
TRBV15 CATSRDYMVEKLFF
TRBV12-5 CASGFEPGAWGTEAFF
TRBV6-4 CASSEGTGGNTEAFF
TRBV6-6 CASRMDSGNEQFF
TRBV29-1 CSVKGQKLGNTIYF
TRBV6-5 CASSPLRTSGNTIYF
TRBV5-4 CASSFRLAGGYNEQFF
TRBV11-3 CASSLSGTNYGYTF
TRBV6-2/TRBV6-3 CASSLRGYEQFF
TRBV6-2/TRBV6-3 CASSYSGGNTEAFF
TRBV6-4 CASSSDGRSYGYTF
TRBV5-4 CASSLASSSSAFTDTQYF
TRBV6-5 CASSSGDQPQHF
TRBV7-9 CASSLIHPGTEAFF
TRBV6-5 CASSYSTSSYNEQFF
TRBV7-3 CASSEGGRTNSPLHF
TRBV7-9 CASSLSDRISGNTIYF
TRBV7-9 CASSPSLLLAVRVQFF
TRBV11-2 CASSPRTGKNTEAFF
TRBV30 CAWGLAVSYEQYF
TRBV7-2 CASSLEAGGYEQYF
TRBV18 CASSPTGTTYEQYF
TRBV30 CAWSVSGAYNSPLHF
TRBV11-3 CASSSVEGWHTEAFF
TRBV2 CASSDGLDSDDYGYTF
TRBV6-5 CASTPQAVGGQPQHF
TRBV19 CASSPGRSYEQYF
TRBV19 CASSPWDGDNQPQHF
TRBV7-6 CASSQGQGAYNEQFF
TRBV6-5 CASSRDTLNYGYTF
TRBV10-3 CAISPQGTSGQFF
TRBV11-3 CASSFVETYEQYF
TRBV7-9 CASLGTERLDEQFF
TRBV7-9 CASSLAREGEQFF
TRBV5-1 CASSKSYEQYF
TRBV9 CASSVATGVGQGQETQYF
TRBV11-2 CATATSSTGNTIYF
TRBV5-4 CASSSPARVYEQYF
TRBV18 CASSPPGVGNIQYF
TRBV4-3 CASSPRDRGLNEQFF
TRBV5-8 CASSLGQGISEAFF
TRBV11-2 CASSLSYSNEQFF
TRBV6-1 CASSQAGTVNSPLHF
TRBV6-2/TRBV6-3 CASSPQGERAGANVLTF